These 22 T cell receptor beta chains were all obtained from the same sample, sequenced in a study of blood T cell repertoires in COVID-19. Profiling relied on immunoSEQ multiplex PCR, and the TCRdb table lists in-frame clones only, not all of them. The sample has some 120,000 clones, approximately 90% seen once. Sequences were obtained from peripheral blood. These receptors were obtained from a man in his fifties or sixties with COVID-19, enrolled during active disease.

V and J are TRBV9 and TRBJ2-7; D perhaps matches TRBD1 (5 bases). With 5 bases removed from V and 0 bases from J, the gap between germline ends came to 12 bases. Germline values: CDR1 SGDLS, CDR2 YYNGEE. The CDR3 is made up of 14 amino acids. The CDR3 nucleotides are TGTGCCAGCAGGCGACAGCGAAGCTCCTACGAGCAGTACGTC. Translation: CASRRQRSSYEQYV.

The rearrangement uses TRBV5-8 and TRBJ2-1; TRBD1 might be the D (5 bases). The CDR3 length is 15 residues. From germline, CDR1 is SGHTS and CDR2 YDEGEE. V was trimmed by 7 bases and J by 5 bases, leaving 19 bases between them. DNA for the CDR3: TGTGCCAGCTACCCGTCTTATGACAGAGACAATGAGCAGTTCTTC. Translated, it gives CASYPSYDRDNEQFF.

CDR3 loop: CASSTRSRRAGLAQTQYF. Here the CDR3 DNA reads TGTGCCAGCAGCACGAGAAGTCGGCGGGCAGGCCTCGCGCAGACCCAGTACTTC. The chain couples TRBV21-1 to TRBJ2-5; the table's D call of TRBD2 was not tested on the DNA. TRBV21-1 has pseudogene status. The CDR3 consists of 18 residues.

The rearrangement joins TRBV2 to TRBJ1-1; D possibly corresponds to TRBD1 (5 bases). V lost 6 bases and J 0 bases, leaving 14 bases between the germline ends. The CDR3 extends over 15 amino acids. Germline V CDR1 and CDR2: SNHLY, FYNNEI. The CDR3, as DNA: TGTGCCAGCAGCGTCATGGGGGGAGTGAACACTGAAGCTTTCTTT. This sequence encodes CASSVMGGVNTEAFF.

This chain connects TRBV6-5 to TRBJ2-2; 8 positions agree with TRBD1. V was pared by 4 bases and J by 3 bases, with 7 bases of the junction left unmatched. The germline V gene encodes CDR1 MNHEY and CDR2 SVGAGI. CDR3 length: 16 residues. The CDR3 DNA follows: TGTGCCAGCAGTTGGGACAGGCACCCGGACACCGGGGAGCTGTTTTTT. Translating gives CASSWDRHPDTGELFF.

This chain uses TRBV7-2 with TRBJ1-6; no reliable D call. From germline, CDR1 is SGHTA and CDR2 FQGNSA. The V end lost 5 bases, the J end lost 11 bases, and 19 bases lay between the germline ends. The CDR3 extends over 15 amino acids. DNA of the CDR3: TGTGCCAGCAGCCCCCGTGGACCTCGAGGGACACCCCTCCACTTT. Its protein is CASSPRGPRGTPLHF. The whole variable domain, remainder taken from reference TRBV7-2 and TRBJ1-6, is GAGVSQSPSNKVTEKGKDVELRCDPISGHTALYWYRQSLGQGLEFLIYFQGNSAPDKSGLPSDRFSAERTGGSVSTLTIQRTQQEDSAVYLCASSPRGPRGTPLHFGNGTRLTVT.

The chain carries TRBV3-1 (or the pseudogene TRBV3-2) and TRBJ1-1; weak D call: TRBD1 (6 bases). The germline gives CDR1 LGHDT, CDR2 YNNKEL (reference sequence). V was pared by 4 bases and J by 2 bases, with 8 bases between. This CDR3 region has 13 residues. The CDR3 sequence is CASSLQGNTEAFF. In nucleotides, the CDR3 is TGTGCCAGCAGCCTACAGGGAAACACTGAAGCTTTCTTT.

The J gene is TRBJ2-4, the V gene TRBV3-1 (or the pseudogene TRBV3-2); 10 bases line up with TRBD2. The ends lost 1 base at V and 8 bases at J; junction bases unmatched: 8. CDR1 is LGHDT, CDR2 YNNKEL, per germline (reference sequence). The CDR3 is made up of 16 amino acids. Here the CDR3 reads CASSQAPSGRADIQYF. CDR3 nucleotide sequence: TGTGCCAGCAGCCAAGCGCCTAGCGGGAGAGCGGACATTCAGTACTTC.

CDR3 residues: CASSRSLQPSTDTQYF. In nucleotides, the CDR3 is TGTGCCAGCAGCCGATCACTCCAACCCAGCACAGATACGCAGTATTTT. The rearrangement uses TRBV9 and TRBJ2-3; no firm D call. The CDR3 loop spans 16 amino acids. Trimming took off 4 bases at V and 0 bases at J, with 15 bases between the two ends. Germline V gives CDR1 SGDLS, CDR2 YYNGEE.

This chain connects TRBV6-5 to TRBJ1-2; TRBD1 matches 7 bases. The germline V gene encodes CDR1 MNHEY and CDR2 SVGAGI. With V trimmed by 2 bases and J by 2 bases, 2 bases remained unmatched. The CDR3 is 14 residues long. CDR3 amino acids: CASSYEGANYGYTF. CDR3 DNA sequence: TGTGCCAGCAGTTACGAGGGGGCAAACTATGGCTACACCTTC.

V usage is TRBV28 and J usage is TRBJ1-1; 7 bases agree with TRBD1. This CDR3 comprises 14 residues. V dropped 6 bases and J dropped 5; count of bases not matched to a gene: 9. Germline CDR1 is MDHEN and CDR2 is SYDVKM. The CDR3 bases are TGTGCCAGCAGCCCAGGGGGAACTACAACTGAAGCTTTCTTT. Protein sequence: CASSPGGTTTEAFF.

The chain couples TRBV6-5 to TRBJ2-3; 10 nucleotides agree with TRBD2. The CDR3 length is 15 residues. From germline, CDR1 is MNHEY and CDR2 SVGAGI. V was pared by 0 bases and J by 8 bases, with 5 bases of the junction left unmatched. In DNA, the CDR3 is TGTGCCAGCAGTTACTCAAGCGGGAGGGCCCCTACGCAGTATTTT. It yields the protein CASSYSSGRAPTQYF.

This clone appeared once. This rearrangement joins TRBV6-5 to TRBJ1-1; no clear D gene. V lost 8 bases, J lost 2 bases, and 9 bases lay in between. The CDR3 totals 12 residues. CDR1 and CDR2 from the germline V gene are MNHEY and SVGAGI. CDR3 in DNA: TGTGCCAGCGCGCCTTATAACACTGAAGCTTTCTTT. Its translation: CASAPYNTEAFF.

V is TRBV15 and J is TRBJ2-1, with D maybe TRBD2 (5 bases). The CDR3 is 15 residues long. Trimming removed 0 bases from V and 6 bases from J, with 12 bases in between. CDR1 is LNHNV and CDR2 is YYDKDF in the germline V gene (reference sequence). The CDR3 protein is CATSRDITGSNEQFF. The CDR3 DNA sequence: TGTGCCACCAGCAGAGATATTACGGGAAGCAATGAGCAGTTCTTC.

The CDR3 DNA is TGTGCCAGTAGTAAGGAGGAAGGAGGGAACTATGGCTACACCTTC. This translates into CASSKEEGGNYGYTF. The V and J genes are TRBV19 and TRBJ1-2; D is unclear. The CDR3 spans 15 residues. V lost 4 bases and J lost 2, with 14 bases in between. Per the germline V gene, CDR1 is LNHDA and CDR2 is SQIVND (reference sequence).

The V gene is TRBV7-8, the J gene TRBJ2-1, with 10 bases aligning to TRBD2. V dropped 5 bases and J dropped 9; count of bases not matched to a gene: 7. This CDR3 region has 14 residues. CDR1 is SGHVS, CDR2 FQNEAQ, per germline. The CDR3 DNA is TGTGCCAGCAGCCCTCTAGCGGGAGTCAGTGAGCAGTTCTTC. Translating it yields CASSPLAGVSEQFF.

The chain couples TRBV7-9 to TRBJ1-4; 10 bases fit TRBD1. V lost 5 bases, J lost 7 bases, and 7 bases stayed unmatched. Germline V gene sequence: CDR1 SEHNR, CDR2 FQNEAQ (reference sequence). CDR3 length equals 15 residues. CDR3: CASSRPDRGVEKLFF. As DNA, the CDR3 is TGTGCCAGCAGCCGCCCGGACAGGGGGGTTGAAAAACTGTTTTTT.

This clone was observed a handful of times. The CDR3 sequence: CASSIQGGAGELFF. DNA of the CDR3: TGTGCCAGTAGTATCCAGGGTGGGGCCGGGGAGCTGTTTTTT. The chain is built from TRBV19 and TRBJ2-2; D perhaps matches TRBD1 (5 bases). Trimming cost V 3 bases and J 6 bases, with 11 bases left between them. The CDR3 consists of 14 residues. Germline values: CDR1 LNHDA, CDR2 SQIVND (reference sequence).

V and J are TRBV25-1 and TRBJ1-5, with D maybe TRBD1 (5 bases). Germline-derived CDR1 and CDR2 are MGHDK and SYGVNS. CDR3 size: 13 residues. V lost 10 bases and J 6 bases, leaving 16 bases between the germline ends. This CDR3 is CANRRQLGQPQHF. As DNA, the CDR3 is TGTGCCAACAGGCGGCAGTTGGGTCAGCCCCAGCATTTT.

J is TRBJ1-2 and V is TRBV3-1 (or the pseudogene TRBV3-2), with D possibly being TRBD1 (6 bases). Trimming left V 4 bases short and J 7 bases short, with 13 bases between. The CDR3 totals 13 residues. Germline V CDR1 and CDR2: LGHDT, YNNKEL (reference sequence). The CDR3 loop is CASSLTGYAGYTF. CDR3 bases: TGTGCCAGCAGCCTTACAGGGTATGCTGGCTACACCTTC.

The chain couples TRBV24-1 to TRBJ2-1, with a tentative D call TRBD1 (7 bases). The CDR3 totals 16 residues. The germline gives CDR1 KGHDR, CDR2 SFDVKD. V was clipped by 2 bases and J by 10 bases, with 20 bases between them. The DNA of the CDR3 is TGTGCCACCAGTGATTCGGAGGGGGCGGCGGTCAGGGAGCAGTTCTTC. Its protein is CATSDSEGAAVREQFF.

The chain carries TRBV11-2 and TRBJ2-7; the match to TRBD1 covers 8 bases. Trimming took 5 bases from V and 7 from J; bases not matched to a gene: 13. Germline assignment: CDR1 SGHAT and CDR2 FQNNGV. The CDR3 is 15 amino acids. CDR3 sequence (DNA): TGTGCCAGCAGCCCCTCGGCGGGCAGGGGGCGTGAGCAGTACTTC. Protein: CASSPSAGRGREQYF.